The TCR beta chain under discussion was sequenced for a study of CXCR3-negative and CXCR3-positive naive CD8 T cells. Whole-study findings and limits: The majority of assays used fresh PBMCs, and CXCR3 expression partially decreased after cryopreservation.

The study made its TRB cDNA libraries by 5' RACE, adding UMI labels. Reprocessing the 5' RACE reads, TCRdb reports a single entry for every CDR3 protein and omits DNA. The sample totals under 50,000 distinct CDR3 sequences. Per CD8+ T cell subset, triplicate sorts of some 300,000 cells each were done. The naive CD8+ gate required CD45RO-CCR7+CD27+CD95- phenotype. Per the germline V gene, CDR1 is MNHEY and CDR2 is SMNVEV (reference sequence). CDR3 length: 16 amino acids. To note about this clonotype: What it recognizes is unknown.

This chain joins TRBV27 and TRBJ2-1; checking the TCRdb D call of TRBD1 is not possible without DNA. The sequence was obtained from a human donor in good health. Some clones in this sample may be carry-over from other donors' samples. The sequencing sample was made of naive CXCR3- CD8+ T cells from blood. Subset specified: CD45RO-CCR7+CD27+CD95- naive CD8+ T cells lacking CXCR3 (TNR3-). CDR3: CASSPIDRTGDNEQFF.